The source of this TCR beta chain is a study of T cells in localized non-small cell lung cancer. The study's findings and limits: For the top 100 tumor clones, a median roughly 55 also appeared in adjacent lung.

In its sample, this clone was seen once. As yet, its antigen is unknown. The protocol was immunoSEQ multiplex PCR, while the TCRdb copy is restricted to in-frame clones and leaves out a portion. The table lists about 75,000 clones, about 84% of them singletons, with more than 9% in the top ten. The trim removed 2 bases at V and 5 bases at J, leaving 2 bases unmatched. The CDR3 runs to 15 residues. The germline V gene encodes CDR1 SGHTA and CDR2 FQGTGA. The source of this sequence is a female donor older than 55 with stage I lung adenocarcinoma. The input for sequencing was peripheral blood, taken before any cancer treatment. The V call is TRBV7-3, the J call TRBJ1-4; 10 bases are a match to TRBD1. CDR3 amino acids: CASSLGTGANEKLFF. CDR3 DNA sequence: TGTGCCAGCAGCTTAGGGACAGGGGCCAATGAAAAACTGTTTTTT. Filled out from reference TRBV7-3 and TRBJ1-4, the complete variable domain reads GAGVSQTPSNKVTEKGKYVELRCDPISGHTALYWYRQSLGQGPEFLIYFQGTGAADDSGLPNDRFFAVRPEGSVSTLKIQRTERGDSAVYLCASSLGTGANEKLFFGSGTQLSVL.